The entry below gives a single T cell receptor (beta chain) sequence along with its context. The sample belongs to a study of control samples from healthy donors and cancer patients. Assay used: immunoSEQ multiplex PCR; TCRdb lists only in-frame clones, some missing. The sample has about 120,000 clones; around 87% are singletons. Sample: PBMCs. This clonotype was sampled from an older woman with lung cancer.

As DNA, the CDR3 is TGTGCCAGCAGCCAAGAATCGACTAGCGGGAGCTACAATGAGCAGTTCTTC. This codes for CASSQESTSGSYNEQFF. The gene calls are TRBV14 and TRBJ2-1; 12 nucleotides line up with TRBD2. The CDR3 runs to 17 residues. CDR1 SGHDN and CDR2 FVKESK come from the germline V gene. The trim removed 0 bases at V and 3 bases at J, leaving 3 bases unmatched.